These T cell receptor beta chains were read from a single sample in a study of multiple sclerosis patients with progressive multifocal leukoencephalopathy. TCRdb keeps only in-frame clones here, not all; method: immunoSEQ multiplex PCR. There are some 31,000 clones in the sample; 87% occur only once, and around 3.1% lies in the top ten. The specimen was PBMCs, collected from a patient treated with natalizumab. Receptors originate from a human donor with progressive multifocal leukoencephalopathy. CDR3s include the opening cysteine and the closing phenylalanine or tryptophan. The D gene is left open where the match is weak. The size entry is marked missing in some rows and otherwise reads once, few, many or a size class.

j_call: TRBJ2-7
clone_size: .
d_call: TRBD2
v_call: TRBV5-4
cdr3_aa: CASSSRPAGEYEQYF
cdr3_nt: TGTGCCAGCAGCTCTAGGCCAGCGGGAGAATACGAGCAGTACTTC

j_call: TRBJ1-1
clone_size: .
d_call: .
v_call: TRBV7-2
cdr3_aa: CASSMAWGEHTEAFF
cdr3_nt: TGTGCCAGCAGCATGGCTTGGGGGGAGCACACTGAAGCTTTCTTT

j_call: TRBJ1-1
clone_size: once
d_call: TRBD1
v_call: TRBV6-6
cdr3_aa: CASSYQGADTEAFF
cdr3_nt: TGTGCCAGCAGTTATCAGGGGGCGGACACTGAAGCTTTCTTT

j_call: TRBJ2-7
clone_size: .
d_call: TRBD2
v_call: TRBV6-1
cdr3_aa: CASCPLAPYEQYF
cdr3_nt: TGTGCCAGCTGCCCACTAGCGCCATACGAGCAGTACTTC

j_call: TRBJ1-3
clone_size: .
d_call: .
v_call: TRBV2
cdr3_aa: CASSDGRVTIYF
cdr3_nt: TGTGCCAGCAGTGATGGGCGGGTGACCATATATTTT

j_call: TRBJ1-1
clone_size: .
d_call: .
v_call: TRBV5-1
cdr3_aa: CASSPEGGNTEAFF
cdr3_nt: TGCGCCAGCAGCCCGGAGGGGGGGAACACTGAAGCTTTCTTT

j_call: TRBJ2-7
clone_size: once
d_call: .
v_call: TRBV5-4
cdr3_aa: CASSLPRETSPGEQYF
cdr3_nt: TGTGCCAGCAGCCTGCCACGGGAGACTTCCCCTGGGGAGCAGTACTTC

j_call: TRBJ2-7
clone_size: once
d_call: .
v_call: TRBV5-6
cdr3_aa: CASSFGGPKLVYEQYF
cdr3_nt: TGTGCCAGCAGCTTTGGGGGGCCGAAATTAGTTTACGAGCAGTACTTC

j_call: TRBJ1-4
clone_size: once
d_call: TRBD1
v_call: TRBV27
cdr3_aa: CASSAGGLGEKLFF
cdr3_nt: TGTGCCAGCAGCGCAGGGGGGCTGGGTGAAAAACTGTTTTTT

j_call: TRBJ2-1
clone_size: .
d_call: .
v_call: TRBV30
cdr3_aa: CAWGSSIDNEQFF
cdr3_nt: TGTGCCTGGGGCAGCTCCATTGACAATGAGCAGTTCTTC

j_call: TRBJ2-1
clone_size: few
d_call: .
v_call: TRBV5-4
cdr3_aa: CASSYYRRDPNEQFF
cdr3_nt: TGTGCCAGCAGCTACTACAGGAGGGACCCCAATGAGCAGTTCTTC

j_call: TRBJ2-3
clone_size: few
d_call: TRBD2
v_call: TRBV5-4
cdr3_aa: CASSLSGGNTDTQYF
cdr3_nt: TGTGCCAGCAGCTTGTCGGGGGGGAATACAGATACGCAGTATTTT

j_call: TRBJ2-3
clone_size: .
d_call: TRBD2
v_call: TRBV6-1
cdr3_aa: CASTSGTSLADTQYF
cdr3_nt: TGTGCCAGCACCTCCGGGACTAGTCTCGCAGATACGCAGTATTTT

j_call: TRBJ1-2
clone_size: .
d_call: TRBD1
v_call: TRBV5-1
cdr3_aa: CASSLEGHWTGQSNYGYTF
cdr3_nt: TGCGCCAGCAGCTTGGAGGGGCATTGGACAGGTCAATCTAACTATGGCTACACCTTC

j_call: TRBJ2-7
clone_size: .
d_call: .
v_call: TRBV11-2
cdr3_aa: CASSLGPSSYEQYF
cdr3_nt: TGTGCCAGCAGCTTAGGTCCGAGCTCCTACGAGCAGTACTTC

j_call: TRBJ1-4
clone_size: .
d_call: .
v_call: TRBV7-9
cdr3_aa: CASSSRGIAPWGEKLFF
cdr3_nt: TGTGCCAGCAGCTCAAGAGGCATTGCACCCTGGGGTGAAAAACTGTTTTTT

j_call: TRBJ2-7
clone_size: .
d_call: TRBD2
v_call: TRBV6-5
cdr3_aa: CASSYLLAGGPDEQYF
cdr3_nt: TGTGCCAGCAGTTACTTGCTAGCGGGAGGGCCAGACGAGCAGTACTTC

j_call: TRBJ1-3
clone_size: .
d_call: .
v_call: TRBV12-5
cdr3_aa: CASGLGQISGNTIYF
cdr3_nt: TGTGCTAGTGGTTTGGGGCAGATCTCTGGAAACACCATATATTTT

j_call: TRBJ2-5
clone_size: .
d_call: .
v_call: TRBV7-3
cdr3_aa: CASSFSGYQETQYF
cdr3_nt: TGTGCCAGCAGCTTTTCCGGTTACCAAGAGACCCAGTACTTC

j_call: TRBJ1-6
clone_size: .
d_call: TRBD1
v_call: TRBV28
cdr3_aa: CASSIGTGESPLHF
cdr3_nt: TGTGCCAGCAGTATTGGGACAGGGGAATCACCCCTCCACTTT

j_call: TRBJ2-5
clone_size: once
d_call: .
v_call: TRBV4-3
cdr3_aa: CASSQRPRETQYF
cdr3_nt: TGCGCCAGCAGCCAGCGTCCGAGGGAGACCCAGTACTTC

j_call: TRBJ2-1
clone_size: .
d_call: TRBD1
v_call: TRBV6-5
cdr3_aa: CASSYGTAKNNEQFF
cdr3_nt: TGTGCCAGCAGTTATGGGACAGCAAAAAACAATGAGCAGTTCTTC

j_call: TRBJ2-2
clone_size: once
d_call: TRBD2
v_call: TRBV7-2
cdr3_aa: CASSSGTSGMGELFF
cdr3_nt: TGTGCCAGCAGCTCTGGGACTAGCGGGATGGGGGAGCTGTTTTTT

j_call: TRBJ2-1
clone_size: .
d_call: TRBD1
v_call: TRBV6-1
cdr3_aa: CASLWTGPRDEQFF
cdr3_nt: TGTGCCAGCTTATGGACAGGGCCAAGGGATGAGCAGTTCTTC

j_call: TRBJ1-1
clone_size: .
d_call: .
v_call: TRBV11-3
cdr3_aa: CASSPSDRRRSEAFF
cdr3_nt: TGTGCCAGCAGCCCTTCCGACAGGAGAAGGAGTGAAGCTTTCTTT

j_call: TRBJ1-3
clone_size: .
d_call: TRBD1
v_call: TRBV18
cdr3_aa: CASSPPWDRDGNTIYF
cdr3_nt: TGTGCCAGCTCACCCCCATGGGACAGGGATGGAAACACCATATATTTT

j_call: TRBJ1-1
clone_size: .
d_call: .
v_call: TRBV6-5
cdr3_aa: CASSHGGPRAEAFF
cdr3_nt: TGTGCCAGCAGTCACGGGGGCCCACGGGCTGAAGCTTTCTTT

j_call: TRBJ1-1
clone_size: once
d_call: TRBD1
v_call: TRBV23-1
cdr3_aa: CASHVVRDRGGLWDTEAFF
cdr3_nt: TGCGCCAGCCACGTCGTCCGGGACAGGGGGGGTCTGTGGGACACTGAAGCTTTCTTT

j_call: TRBJ2-5
clone_size: .
d_call: TRBD2
v_call: TRBV4-3
cdr3_aa: CASSQGLAEQETQYF
cdr3_nt: TGCGCCAGCAGCCAAGGACTAGCGGAGCAAGAGACCCAGTACTTC

j_call: TRBJ2-7
clone_size: .
d_call: .
v_call: TRBV28
cdr3_aa: CASSSPLDLYEQYF
cdr3_nt: TGTGCCAGCAGTTCTCCCTTGGACCTCTACGAGCAGTACTTC

j_call: TRBJ2-1
clone_size: .
d_call: .
v_call: TRBV7-3
cdr3_aa: CASSLLLGGEQFF
cdr3_nt: TGTGCCAGCAGCTTATTACTAGGAGGTGAGCAGTTCTTC

j_call: TRBJ2-3
clone_size: .
d_call: .
v_call: TRBV2
cdr3_aa: CASSARLPSTDTRYF
cdr3_nt: TGTGCCAGCAGTGCCCGACTACCTAGCACAGATACGCGGTATTTT

j_call: TRBJ2-2
clone_size: .
d_call: TRBD2
v_call: TRBV9
cdr3_aa: CASSITGLAGGATGELFF
cdr3_nt: TGTGCCAGCAGCATCACTGGACTAGCGGGAGGAGCAACCGGGGAGCTGTTTTTT

j_call: TRBJ1-5
clone_size: .
d_call: .
v_call: TRBV6-4
cdr3_aa: CASSQQGDQPQHF
cdr3_nt: TGTGCCAGCAGTCAACAGGGAGATCAGCCCCAGCATTTT

j_call: TRBJ1-5
clone_size: .
d_call: .
v_call: TRBV21-1
cdr3_aa: CASSKGVREGQPQHF
cdr3_nt: TGTGCCAGCAGCAAAGGTGTCAGGGAAGGTCAGCCCCAGCATTTT

j_call: TRBJ2-1
clone_size: .
d_call: .
v_call: TRBV5-1
cdr3_aa: CASSLVVGQYNEQFF
cdr3_nt: TGCGCCAGCAGCTTGGTAGTAGGCCAATACAATGAGCAGTTCTTC

j_call: TRBJ2-1
clone_size: .
d_call: .
v_call: TRBV11-2
cdr3_aa: CASSVITGAEQFF
cdr3_nt: TGTGCCAGCAGCGTGATAACAGGTGCCGAGCAGTTCTTC

j_call: TRBJ2-7
clone_size: .
d_call: TRBD1
v_call: TRBV19
cdr3_aa: CASSPQPGQAYEQYF
cdr3_nt: TGTGCCAGTAGTCCACAACCGGGACAGGCCTACGAGCAGTACTTC

j_call: TRBJ1-1
clone_size: .
d_call: .
v_call: TRBV5-4
cdr3_aa: CASSLGYRKGEAFF
cdr3_nt: TGTGCCAGCAGCTTAGGCTACAGAAAGGGTGAAGCTTTCTTT

j_call: TRBJ1-5
clone_size: once
d_call: .
v_call: TRBV9
cdr3_aa: CASGGGGGQPQHF
cdr3_nt: TGTGCCAGCGGTGGCGGGGGTGGTCAGCCCCAGCATTTT

j_call: TRBJ1-1
clone_size: .
d_call: .
v_call: TRBV5-1
cdr3_aa: CASSLDQYTEAFF
cdr3_nt: TGCGCCAGCAGCTTGGATCAGTACACTGAAGCTTTCTTT

j_call: TRBJ1-1
clone_size: .
d_call: .
v_call: TRBV6-5
cdr3_aa: CASSARGMEAFF
cdr3_nt: TGTGCCAGCAGTGCCCGGGGTATGGAAGCTTTCTTT

j_call: TRBJ1-1
clone_size: .
d_call: .
v_call: TRBV7-9
cdr3_aa: CASSPPRDRLRTEAFF
cdr3_nt: TGTGCCAGCAGCCCTCCTAGGGACCGTCTGCGCACTGAAGCTTTCTTT

j_call: TRBJ2-7
clone_size: once
d_call: TRBD1
v_call: TRBV6-5
cdr3_aa: CASSYGQGVYEQYF
cdr3_nt: TGTGCCAGCAGTTATGGACAGGGGGTTTACGAGCAGTACTTC

j_call: TRBJ2-5
clone_size: once
d_call: .
v_call: TRBV6-6
cdr3_aa: CASTLGGGPGEQYF
cdr3_nt: TGTGCCAGCACCCTAGGGGGTGGCCCGGGGGAGCAGTACTTC

j_call: TRBJ1-4
clone_size: .
d_call: .
v_call: TRBV5-4
cdr3_aa: CASSYTPLGVGTNEKLFF
cdr3_nt: TGTGCCAGCAGCTACACCCCTCTAGGGGTAGGAACTAATGAAAAACTGTTTTTT

j_call: TRBJ1-1
clone_size: .
d_call: .
v_call: TRBV18
cdr3_aa: CASSPGKGMNTEAFF
cdr3_nt: TGTGCCAGCTCCCCGGGTAAGGGTATGAACACTGAAGCTTTCTTT

j_call: TRBJ2-1
clone_size: .
d_call: .
v_call: TRBV11-2
cdr3_aa: CASSLLGDNEQFF
cdr3_nt: TGTGCCAGCAGCTTGTTAGGCGACAATGAGCAGTTCTTC

j_call: TRBJ1-2
clone_size: .
d_call: TRBD1
v_call: TRBV5-4
cdr3_aa: CASSLLGQGNGYTF
cdr3_nt: TGTGCCAGCAGCTTGTTGGGACAGGGTAACGGCTACACCTTC

j_call: TRBJ1-2
clone_size: .
d_call: TRBD1
v_call: TRBV6-4
cdr3_aa: CASSDGEGTGAYGYTF
cdr3_nt: TGTGCCAGCAGTGACGGAGAGGGGACAGGGGCCTATGGCTACACCTTC

j_call: TRBJ2-7
clone_size: .
d_call: .
v_call: TRBV29-1
cdr3_aa: CSVVWGIHEQYF
cdr3_nt: TGCAGCGTTGTCTGGGGAATCCACGAGCAGTACTTC

j_call: TRBJ2-1
clone_size: once
d_call: TRBD1
v_call: TRBV7-2
cdr3_aa: CASSTRSGTGAYNEQFF
cdr3_nt: TGTGCCAGCAGCACACGCTCCGGGACAGGGGCCTACAATGAGCAGTTCTTC